Listed below are T cell receptor beta chains from one sample, sequenced in a study of blood T cells in healthy people across ages. TCRdb itself ran the 5' RACE reads through MiXCR, one entry per CDR3 protein. The table records around 1,000,000 distinct CDR3 sequences, under 40% of them present only once. The sequenced sample was blood. The receptors stem from a young man in good health. The CDR3 runs from the conserved cysteine through the conserved F or W. D genes are given only for firm matches. Where a row states a size, it is once, few, many or the class of an expanded clone; other rows omit it.

TGTGCCAGCACCCCTGCGCAGTCAGGCAATGAGCAGTTCTTC,CASTPAQSGNEQFF,TRBJ2-1,few,TRBV27,NA
TGCGCCAGCAGCTTGGATGTCCACAATGAGCAGTACTTC,CASSLDVHNEQYF,TRBJ2-7,NA,TRBV5-1,NA
TGTGCCAGCAGCGAACTACCAGACGGGGCCAATGAGCAGTTCTTC,CASSELPDGANEQFF,TRBJ2-1,few,TRBV28,NA
TGTGCCAGCAGCCCAAATGGACAGCAAGAGACCCAGTACTTC,CASSPNGQQETQYF,TRBJ2-5,NA,TRBV7-2,NA
TGTGCCAGCAGTTTAGAGACAGGGCCTAGCACAGATACGCAGTATTTT,CASSLETGPSTDTQYF,TRBJ2-3,NA,TRBV28,TRBD1
TGTGCCAGCAAAGAGGACCCTTCACGGCCCCAGCATTTT,CASKEDPSRPQHF,TRBJ1-5,NA,TRBV12-3/TRBV12-4,NA
TGTGCCAGCAGTTATGGTAGTTTAGCCGGGGAGCTGTTTTTT,CASSYGSLAGELFF,TRBJ2-2,NA,TRBV6-5,NA
TGTGCCAGCAGTTTTCCCGGGGGCCCGGACTATGGCTACACCTTC,CASSFPGGPDYGYTF,TRBJ1-2,NA,TRBV28,NA
TGTGCCAGCAGTGACAGGGTATACGAAAAACTGTTTTTT,CASSDRVYEKLFF,TRBJ1-4,few,TRBV6-1,NA
TGTGCCAGCAGTGCGGACAGGGAGACCTACGAGCAGTACTTC,CASSADRETYEQYF,TRBJ2-7,NA,TRBV2,TRBD1
TGTGCCAGCAGTTACGAGGGGACAACAGCCTACGAGCAGTACTTC,CASSYEGTTAYEQYF,TRBJ2-7,few,TRBV6-5,NA
TGTGCCAGCAGCCTAAGGGACAGAAAGGATGGCTACACCTTC,CASSLRDRKDGYTF,TRBJ1-2,NA,TRBV7-2,TRBD1
TGTGCCACCAGTGGTTTGGCCGGGGCAGGCACAGATACGCAGTATTTT,CATSGLAGAGTDTQYF,TRBJ2-3,NA,TRBV24-1,NA
TGTGCCAGCATACCCCACACCTTCACAGATACGCAGTATTTT,CASIPHTFTDTQYF,TRBJ2-3,NA,TRBV6-2/TRBV6-3,NA
TGTGCCAGCAGTGAGGCCAGGGGGGCTAATCAGAATACGCAGTATTTT,CASSEARGANQNTQYF,TRBJ2-3,NA,TRBV2,NA
TGCAGTGCCATGCGGGACAGCCTTCCCGAGCAGTACTTC,CSAMRDSLPEQYF,TRBJ2-7,many,TRBV20-1,NA
TGCGCCAGCAGCCAAGTAGTCGGAGATACGCAGTATTTT,CASSQVVGDTQYF,TRBJ2-3,NA,TRBV4-1,NA
TGCGCCAGCAGCCAAGACCCGGGACAGGGTTGGACCCTCCACTTT,CASSQDPGQGWTLHF,TRBJ1-6,NA,TRBV4-1,TRBD1
TGTGCCAGCAGTCTCCGGGGGGCACCCAACAATGAGCAGTTCTTC,CASSLRGAPNNEQFF,TRBJ2-1,few,TRBV12-3/TRBV12-4,NA
TGTGCCAGCAGTTTATTTGAGCAGTTCTTC,CASSLFEQFF,TRBJ2-1,many,TRBV12-3/TRBV12-4,NA
TGCGCCAGCAGCCACAGTGACGGGTCCTACGAGCAGTACTTC,CASSHSDGSYEQYF,TRBJ2-7,NA,TRBV4-3,NA
TGCGCCAGCAGCTTTGAAGGGGATGGTACGCAGTATTTT,CASSFEGDGTQYF,TRBJ2-3,once,TRBV5-1,NA
TGCGCCAGCAGCCAACCCCGCCCGGCCTTCCCTTATATCATTCAGTACTTC,CASSQPRPAFPYIIQYF,TRBJ2-4,few,TRBV4-3,NA
TGCGCCAGCAGCCAAGGTCCACAGGGGGCCTACAATGAGCAGTTCTTC,CASSQGPQGAYNEQFF,TRBJ2-1,NA,TRBV4-3,TRBD1
TGTGCCAGCAGCGTAGAGGGAGGGAGCTCCTACAATGAGCAGTACTTC,CASSVEGGSSYNEQYF,TRBJ2-7,NA,TRBV9,TRBD2
TGTGCCAGCAGTCCCCGAGCAGCGAACACTGAAGCTTTCTTT,CASSPRAANTEAFF,TRBJ1-1,few,TRBV6-6,NA
TGTGCCAGCAGACAAGGACGACCCTATGGCTACACCTTC,CASRQGRPYGYTF,TRBJ1-2,few,TRBV6-2/TRBV6-3,NA
TGTGCCAGCAGCTTCCATAACACTGAAGCTTTCTTT,CASSFHNTEAFF,TRBJ1-1,few,TRBV7-8,NA
TGTGCCAGCAGCAGGTCATTGGGGACTCTTAACTATGGCTACACCTTC,CASSRSLGTLNYGYTF,TRBJ1-2,NA,TRBV16,NA
TGTGCCAGCAGCCCATACTGGGCCCCGGGAGCTTTCTTT,CASSPYWAPGAFF,TRBJ1-1,NA,TRBV12-3/TRBV12-4,NA
TGTGCCAGCAGTTTAAGGATGGGACAGGGTAATGAAAAACTGTTTTTT,CASSLRMGQGNEKLFF,TRBJ1-4,few,TRBV12-3/TRBV12-4,TRBD1
TGTGCCAGCACCCGAGACGGTTCTAGCACAGATACGCAGTATTTT,CASTRDGSSTDTQYF,TRBJ2-3,NA,TRBV7-9,NA
TGTGCCAGCAGTTACCCTCCAGAAACTTACGAGCAGTACTTC,CASSYPPETYEQYF,TRBJ2-7,once,TRBV6-5,NA
TGCGCCAGCAGCCATAGTGGCAGCGGCTATGGCTACACCTTC,CASSHSGSGYGYTF,TRBJ1-2,NA,TRBV4-3,NA
TGTGCCAGCAGCTTGACAGAGCCTAATAACTATGGCTACACCTTC,CASSLTEPNNYGYTF,TRBJ1-2,NA,TRBV2,NA
TGCGCCAGCAGCTTGGTAGTCTCCAGCCCCAACACTGAAGCTTTCTTT,CASSLVVSSPNTEAFF,TRBJ1-1,few,TRBV5-1,NA